The 2 T cell receptor beta chains given below trace back to one sample, sequenced in a study of CD8 T cells in ankylosing spondylitis. TCRdb re-analysed the 5' RACE reads in MiXCR, keeping a single row per CDR3 protein. The sample lists hundreds of thousands of distinct CDR3 sequences, 8.6% occurring once. The sequenced material came from blood, either unsorted or a sorted T cell fraction (not recorded which). These receptors all come from a male donor with ankylosing spondylitis or in good health (not recorded which).

There are a few counts of this clonotype. This chain joins TRBV7-9 and TRBJ2-1; possibly TRBD1 or TRBD2 for D (5 bases each). Trimming left V 5 bases short and J 5 bases short, with 16 bases between. The germline V gene encodes CDR1 SEHNR and CDR2 FQNEAQ (reference sequence). CDR3 length: 15 residues. CDR3 in amino acids: CASSLSGTLDNEQFF. The CDR3 DNA sequence: TGTGCCAGCAGCCTTTCCGGGACCCTTGACAATGAGCAGTTCTTC.

Many counts were recorded for this clonotype. The rearrangement uses TRBV29-1 and TRBJ2-3; 8 bases are shared with TRBD1. The CDR3 contains 13 residues. With 2 bases clipped from V and 7 bases from J, the junction kept 5 bases outside the gene matches. Germline CDR1 reads SQVTM; CDR2 reads ANQGSEA. The CDR3 here is CSVEPGGQNTQYF. The CDR3 region has the DNA TGCAGCGTTGAACCAGGGGGCCAAAATACGCAGTATTTT.